This entry features one T cell receptor beta chain sequence. Its antigen is as yet unknown. The record originates from a study of Ad26.COV2.S vaccination and SARS-CoV-2 variants. On the study more broadly: Donor allocation was to the COV1001 Ad26.COV2.S trial arm.

The study, taken as a whole, reports: Vaccine and placebo recipients had similar non-spike TCR breadth.

The germline V gene has CDR1 SGHDN and CDR2 FVKESK. CDR3 length equals 12 residues. Trimming took off 2 bases at V and 11 bases at J, with 10 bases between the two ends. Sample treatment: roughly 18 received Ad26.COV2.S at low or high dose, single or two shots; a few received placebo; per-sample allocation not given. Following the first vaccine or placebo injection, samples were taken on day 63. Participants' vaccine, an Ad26 vector, delivered Wuhan-strain SARS-CoV-2 spike. Sequencing used immunoSEQ multiplex PCR; TCRdb keeps in-frame clones, though not all of them. The table includes roughly 500,000 clones, 87% detected once.

The TCR sequence derives from a person between 18 and 65 years old who received the Ad26.COV2.S COVID-19 vaccine or a placebo. The V gene is TRBV14, the J gene TRBJ2-1; D unresolved. This material consisted of peripheral blood, taken in a trial of Ad26.COV2.S vaccine versus placebo. For the CDR3, the DNA is TGTGCCAGCAGCCAATACCGGAACCAGCAGTTCTTC. Its protein product is CASSQYRNQQFF.